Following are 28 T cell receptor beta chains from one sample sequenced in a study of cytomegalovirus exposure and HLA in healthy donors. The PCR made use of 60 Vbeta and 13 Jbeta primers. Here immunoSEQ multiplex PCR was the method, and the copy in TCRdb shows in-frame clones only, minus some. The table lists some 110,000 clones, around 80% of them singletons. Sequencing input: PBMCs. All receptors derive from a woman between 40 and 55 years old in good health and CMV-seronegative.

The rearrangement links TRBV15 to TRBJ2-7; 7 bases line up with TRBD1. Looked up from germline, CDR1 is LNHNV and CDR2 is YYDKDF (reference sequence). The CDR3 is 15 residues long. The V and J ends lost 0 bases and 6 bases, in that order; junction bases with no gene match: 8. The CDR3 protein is CATSRDRDSPREQYF. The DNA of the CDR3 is TGTGCCACCAGCAGAGATCGGGACAGTCCGCGCGAGCAGTACTTC.

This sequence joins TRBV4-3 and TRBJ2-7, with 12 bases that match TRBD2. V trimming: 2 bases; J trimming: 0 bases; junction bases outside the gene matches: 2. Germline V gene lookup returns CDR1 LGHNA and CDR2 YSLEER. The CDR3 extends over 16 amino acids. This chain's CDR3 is CASSQLAGGSSYEQYF. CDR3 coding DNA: TGCGCCAGCAGCCAACTAGCGGGAGGGTCCTCCTACGAGCAGTACTTC.

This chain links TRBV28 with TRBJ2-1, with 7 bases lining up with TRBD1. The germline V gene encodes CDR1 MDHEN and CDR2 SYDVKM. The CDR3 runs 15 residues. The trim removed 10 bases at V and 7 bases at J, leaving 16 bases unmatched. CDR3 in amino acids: CATQETGFVANEQFF. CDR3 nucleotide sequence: TGTGCCACCCAAGAGACAGGGTTCGTCGCGAATGAGCAGTTCTTC.

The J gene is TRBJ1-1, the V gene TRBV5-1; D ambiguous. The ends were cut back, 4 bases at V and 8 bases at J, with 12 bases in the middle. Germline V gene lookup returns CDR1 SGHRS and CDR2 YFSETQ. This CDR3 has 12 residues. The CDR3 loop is CASSRGPLEAFF. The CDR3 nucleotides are TGCGCCAGCAGCCGTGGGCCGCTAGAAGCTTTCTTT.

The CDR3 sequence: CASSLTGPTEAFF. CDR3 nucleotides: TGTGCCAGCAGCTTGACAGGCCCCACTGAAGCTTTCTTT. J is TRBJ1-1 and V is TRBV5-4; possible D gene TRBD1, 5 bases. This CDR3 region has 13 residues. Germline values: CDR1 SGHNT, CDR2 YYREEE (reference sequence). Trimming took 1 base from V and 4 from J, leaving 8 bases between them.

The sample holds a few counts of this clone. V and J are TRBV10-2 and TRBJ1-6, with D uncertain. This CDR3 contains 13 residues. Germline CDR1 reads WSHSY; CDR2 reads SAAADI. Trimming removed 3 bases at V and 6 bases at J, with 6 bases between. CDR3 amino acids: CASSDNSNSPLHF. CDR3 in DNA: TGCGCCAGCAGTGATAACAGTAATTCACCCCTCCACTTT.

CDR3: CASSIAGTRAGGELFF. In DNA, the CDR3 is TGTGCCAGTAGTATCGCCGGGACTAGGGCGGGCGGGGAGCTGTTTTTT. The V gene is TRBV19, the J gene TRBJ2-2, with 8 bases aligning to TRBD2. The germline V gene has CDR1 LNHDA and CDR2 SQIVND (reference sequence). This CDR3 spans 16 amino acids. V dropped 3 bases and J dropped 7; count of bases not matched to a gene: 10.

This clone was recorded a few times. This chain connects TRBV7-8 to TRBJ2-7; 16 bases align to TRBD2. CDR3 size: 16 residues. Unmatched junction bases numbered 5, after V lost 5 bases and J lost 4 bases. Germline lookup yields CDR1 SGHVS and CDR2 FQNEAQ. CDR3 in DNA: TGTGCCAGCAGCCCGGGACTAGCGGGAGGGCCGTACGAGCAGTACTTC. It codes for CASSPGLAGGPYEQYF.

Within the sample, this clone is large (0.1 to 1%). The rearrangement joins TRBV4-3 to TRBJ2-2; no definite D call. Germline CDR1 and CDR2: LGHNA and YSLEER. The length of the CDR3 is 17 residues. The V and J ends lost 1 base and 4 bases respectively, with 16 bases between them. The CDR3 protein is CASSQGSRGDLTGELFF. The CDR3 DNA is TGCGCCAGCAGCCAAGGGTCTCGCGGAGACCTCACCGGGGAGCTGTTTTTT.

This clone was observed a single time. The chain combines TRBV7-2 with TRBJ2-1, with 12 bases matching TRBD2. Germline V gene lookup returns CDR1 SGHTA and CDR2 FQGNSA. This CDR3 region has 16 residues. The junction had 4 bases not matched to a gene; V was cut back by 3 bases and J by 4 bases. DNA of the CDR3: TGTGCCAGCAGCTTTTCCGGGACTAGCGGGTACAATGAGCAGTTCTTC. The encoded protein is CASSFSGTSGYNEQFF.

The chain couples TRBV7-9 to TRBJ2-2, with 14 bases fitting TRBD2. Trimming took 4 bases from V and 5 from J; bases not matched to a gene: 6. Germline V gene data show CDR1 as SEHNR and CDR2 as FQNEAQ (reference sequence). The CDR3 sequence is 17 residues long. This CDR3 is CASSSRLAGGPTGELFF. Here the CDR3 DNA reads TGTGCCAGCAGCTCTCGACTAGCGGGAGGGCCGACCGGGGAGCTGTTTTTT.

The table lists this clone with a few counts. The CDR3 protein is CASRPASSGRAEQYF. The CDR3 DNA sequence: TGTGCCAGCCGCCCCGCGTCTAGCGGGAGGGCCGAGCAGTACTTC. The chain is built from TRBV6-5 and TRBJ2-7, with 12 nucleotides matching TRBD2. The CDR3 is made up of 15 amino acids. Germline trimming cut 8 bases from V and 6 bases from J; bases unmatched to any gene: 11. From germline, CDR1 is MNHEY and CDR2 SVGAGI.

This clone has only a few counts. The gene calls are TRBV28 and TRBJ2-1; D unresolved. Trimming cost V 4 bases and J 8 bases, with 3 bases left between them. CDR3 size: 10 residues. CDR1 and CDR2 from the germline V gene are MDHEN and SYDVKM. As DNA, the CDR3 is TGTGCCAGCAGTTCCTATGAGCAGTTCTTC. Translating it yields CASSSYEQFF.

CDR3 sequence reads: CASSGTGGENTEAFF. The CDR3 DNA reads TGTGCCAGCAGTGGGACAGGGGGCGAGAACACTGAAGCTTTCTTT. The chain is built from TRBV6-1 and TRBJ1-1; 11 nucleotides match TRBD1. This CDR3 region has 15 residues. Trimming took 4 bases from V and 1 from J; bases not matched to a gene: 2. Germline-derived CDR1 and CDR2 are MNHNS and SASEGT.

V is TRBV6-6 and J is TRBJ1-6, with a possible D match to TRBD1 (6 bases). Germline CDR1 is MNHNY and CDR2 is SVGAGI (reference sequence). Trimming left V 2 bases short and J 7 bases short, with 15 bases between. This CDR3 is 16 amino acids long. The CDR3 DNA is TGTGCCAGCAGTTACCAGCGGAGGCAGGGGAATTCACCCCTCCACTTT. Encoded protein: CASSYQRRQGNSPLHF.

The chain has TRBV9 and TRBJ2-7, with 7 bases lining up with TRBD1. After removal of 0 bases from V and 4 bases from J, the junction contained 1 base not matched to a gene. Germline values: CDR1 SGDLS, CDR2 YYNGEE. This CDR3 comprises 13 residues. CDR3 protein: CASSVETGYEQYF. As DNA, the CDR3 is TGTGCCAGCAGCGTAGAGACAGGGTACGAGCAGTACTTC.

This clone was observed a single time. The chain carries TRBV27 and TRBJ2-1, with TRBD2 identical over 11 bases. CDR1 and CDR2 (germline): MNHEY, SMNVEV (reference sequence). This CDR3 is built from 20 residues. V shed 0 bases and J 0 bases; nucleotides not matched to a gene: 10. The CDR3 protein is CASSLSSGLADLSSYNEQFF. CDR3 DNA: TGTGCCAGCAGTTTATCCTCGGGACTAGCGGATCTAAGCTCCTACAATGAGCAGTTCTTC.

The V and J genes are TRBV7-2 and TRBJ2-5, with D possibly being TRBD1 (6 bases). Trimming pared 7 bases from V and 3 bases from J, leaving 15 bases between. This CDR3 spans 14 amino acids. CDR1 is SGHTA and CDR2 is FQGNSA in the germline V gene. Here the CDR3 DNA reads TGTGCCAGCACGTTTACAGGGAGCGAAGAGACCCAGTACTTC. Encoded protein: CASTFTGSEETQYF.

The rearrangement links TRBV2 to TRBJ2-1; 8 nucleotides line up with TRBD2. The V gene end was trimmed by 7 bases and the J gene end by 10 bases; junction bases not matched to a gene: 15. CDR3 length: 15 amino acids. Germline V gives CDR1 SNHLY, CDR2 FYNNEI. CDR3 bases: TGTGCCAGCAATCGACTAGCGACCCAAAAAGGGGAGCAGTTCTTC. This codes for CASNRLATQKGEQFF.

In nucleotides, the CDR3 is TGTGCCAGCAGCCCCGACAGGGTTGGCACCGGGGAGCTGTTTTTT. It codes for CASSPDRVGTGELFF. The V call is TRBV5-4, the J call TRBJ2-2; TRBD1 matches at 7 bases. Germline CDR1 SGHNT, CDR2 YYREEE (reference sequence). Trimming cost V 4 bases and J 4 bases; bases outside gene matches: 7. The CDR3 runs 15 residues.

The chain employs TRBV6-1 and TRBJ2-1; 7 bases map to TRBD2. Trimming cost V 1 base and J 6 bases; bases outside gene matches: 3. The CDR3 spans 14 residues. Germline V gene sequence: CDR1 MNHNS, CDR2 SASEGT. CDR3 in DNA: TGTGCCAGCAGTGAAGGGGGGGGGTCCAATGAGCAGTTCTTC. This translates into CASSEGGGSNEQFF.

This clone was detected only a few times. The CDR3 sequence is CASSILVRQVNTEAFF. CDR3 nucleotide sequence: TGCGCCAGCAGCATACTAGTTCGACAGGTGAACACTGAAGCTTTCTTT. The chain carries TRBV5-1 and TRBJ1-1; D is perhaps TRBD1 (6 bases). V was shortened by 4 bases and J by 0 bases, with 16 bases between the two germline ends. Germline assignment: CDR1 SGHRS and CDR2 YFSETQ. The CDR3 contains 16 residues.

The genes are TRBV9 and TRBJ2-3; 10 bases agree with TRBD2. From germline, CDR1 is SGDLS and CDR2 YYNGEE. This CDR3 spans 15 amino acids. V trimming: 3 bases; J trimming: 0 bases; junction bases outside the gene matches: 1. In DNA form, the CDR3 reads TGTGCCAGCAGCGCTAGCGGGAGAAGCACAGATACGCAGTATTTT. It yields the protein CASSASGRSTDTQYF.

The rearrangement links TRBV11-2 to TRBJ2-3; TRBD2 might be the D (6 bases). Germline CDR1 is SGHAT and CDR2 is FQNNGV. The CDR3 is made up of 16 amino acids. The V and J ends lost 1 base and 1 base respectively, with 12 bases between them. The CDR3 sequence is CASSLVSGVGTDTQYF. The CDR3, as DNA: TGTGCCAGCAGCTTAGTTTCGGGGGTGGGCACAGATACGCAGTATTTT.

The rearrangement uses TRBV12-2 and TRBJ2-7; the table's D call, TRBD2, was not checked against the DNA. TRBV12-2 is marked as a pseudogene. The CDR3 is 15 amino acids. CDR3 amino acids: CASRLAAIRSYEQYF. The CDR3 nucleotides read TGTGCAAGTCGCTTAGCTGCTATTCGCTCCTACGAGCAGTACTTC.

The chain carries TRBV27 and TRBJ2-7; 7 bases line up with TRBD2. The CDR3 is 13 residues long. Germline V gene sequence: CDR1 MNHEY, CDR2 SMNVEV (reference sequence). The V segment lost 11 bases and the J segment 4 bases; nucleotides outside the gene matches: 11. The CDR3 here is CAGYSGIVYEQYF. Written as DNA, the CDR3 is TGTGCCGGATACAGCGGGATTGTTTACGAGCAGTACTTC.

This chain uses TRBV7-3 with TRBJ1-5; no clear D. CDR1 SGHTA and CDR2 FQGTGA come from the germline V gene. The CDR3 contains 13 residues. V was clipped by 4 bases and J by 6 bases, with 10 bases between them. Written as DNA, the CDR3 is TGTGCCAGCAGCTCGATACCGGGTCAGCCCCAGCATTTT. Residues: CASSSIPGQPQHF.

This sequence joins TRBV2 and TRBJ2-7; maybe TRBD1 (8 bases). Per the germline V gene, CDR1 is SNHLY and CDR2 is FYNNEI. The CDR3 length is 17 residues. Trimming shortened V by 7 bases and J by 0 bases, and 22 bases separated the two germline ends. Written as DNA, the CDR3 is TGTGCCAGCACAGGGGGGGACAGGCCACCCTTCTCCTACGAGCAGTACTTC. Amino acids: CASTGGDRPPFSYEQYF.